Listed here are 10 T cell receptor beta chains from one sample, sequenced in a study of human T cells and chemical hapten exposure. Time point meaning: patch test 2, 6 weeks after DPC sensitization. Specified treatment: therapeutic diphenylcyclopropenone sensitization with weekly scalp DPC. TCRdb re-derived calls from the RACE reads in MiXCR, one entry per CDR3 protein. The repertoire holds about 100,000 distinct CDR3 sequences, 10% to 12% seen once, with 3.2% in the top ten. The sequenced sample was whole blood, obtained in connection with sensitization to the hapten diphenylcyclopropenone (DPC). These receptors were taken from a woman between 35 and 50 years old with alopecia areata. Some clones in this sample may be carry-over from other donors' samples.

The genes are TRBV12-3 or TRBV12-4 and TRBJ2-5, with D unresolved. This CDR3 spans 11 amino acids. V lost 6 bases to trimming and J lost 5 bases, with 7 bases between them. The DNA of the CDR3 is TGTGCCAGCAGCCACGGGGAGACCCAGTACTTC. Protein product: CASSHGETQYF.

CDR3 nucleotides: TGCAGTGCTTCGACAGGACAGTCACCCCTCCACTTT. Translated: CSASTGQSPLHF. V usage is TRBV20-1 and J usage is TRBJ1-6, with D possibly TRBD1 on 6 matching bases. The CDR3 has 12 residues. V was cut by 5 bases and J by 10 bases, with 12 bases left in between. Germline V gene lookup returns CDR1 DFQATT and CDR2 SNEGSKA (reference sequence).

This sequence joins TRBV18 and TRBJ2-1; TRBD1 or TRBD2 may be the D gene (6 bases each). CDR1 and CDR2 (germline): KGHSH, LQKENI. The CDR3 is 16 residues long. Between the trimmed V and J ends, which lost 0 bases and 2 bases, there was a span of 11 bases. The CDR3 here is CASSPPRGRTYNEQFF. The DNA for the CDR3 is TGTGCCAGCTCACCACCGAGGGGGAGGACCTACAATGAGCAGTTCTTC.

V and J are TRBV19 and TRBJ2-5; no clear D gene. V lost 5 bases to trimming and J lost 2 bases, with 12 bases between them. Germline loops: CDR1 LNHDA, CDR2 SQIVND (reference sequence). There are 14 residues in the CDR3. The CDR3 nucleotides read TGTGCCAGTAGTCTTACAGTTGATCAAGAGACCCAGTACTTC. It is translated as CASSLTVDQETQYF.

This clonotype was seen more than once but under ten times. The chain joins TRBV7-9 to TRBJ2-7; D uncertain. Deletions cut 2 bases from V and 4 bases from J, with 6 bases between. This CDR3 has 12 residues. The V gene's germline CDR1 is SEHNR and CDR2 FQNEAQ (reference sequence). This CDR3 reads CASSLQWYEQYF. CDR3 nucleotides: TGTGCCAGCAGCTTACAATGGTACGAGCAGTACTTC.

This clonotype appeared a few times. The chain employs TRBV28 and TRBJ2-7, with 7 bases fitting TRBD2. J was trimmed by 3 bases and V by 8 bases; bases with no gene match: 1. The CDR3 extends over 11 amino acids. Germline CDR1 and CDR2: MDHEN and SYDVKM. The CDR3 sequence is CASGGSYEQYF. The CDR3 nucleotides read TGTGCCAGCGGCGGGAGCTACGAGCAGTACTTC.

This sequence joins TRBV18 and TRBJ2-7; D is uncertain. Trimming shortened V by 0 bases and J by 4 bases, and 10 bases separated the two germline ends. In germline, CDR1 is KGHSH, CDR2 LQKENI. This CDR3 contains 14 residues. The CDR3: CASSPPSERYEQYF. DNA for the CDR3: TGTGCCAGCTCACCACCTTCCGAACGGTACGAGCAGTACTTC.

This clonotype was counted a few times. V usage is TRBV20-1 and J usage is TRBJ2-3; 8 nucleotides agree with TRBD2. With 4 bases clipped from V and 2 bases from J, the junction kept 8 bases outside the gene matches. The CDR3 consists of 15 residues. Germline V gene sequence: CDR1 DFQATT, CDR2 SNEGSKA (reference sequence). The CDR3 reads CSATSLAGITDTQYF. CDR3 DNA: TGCAGTGCTACTTCCTTAGCGGGGATCACAGATACGCAGTATTTT.

This clonotype was seen many times. This chain connects TRBV6-2 or TRBV6-3 to TRBJ1-5; 8 positions agree with TRBD1. Germline-derived CDR1 and CDR2 are MNHEY and SVGEGT. The CDR3 totals 13 residues. V shed 7 bases and J 6 bases; nucleotides not matched to a gene: 5. The CDR3 sequence is CASTWQGAQPQHF. The DNA of the CDR3 is TGTGCCAGCACATGGCAGGGGGCTCAGCCCCAGCATTTT.

The chain combines TRBV20-1 with TRBJ1-2, with D unclear. Looked up from germline, CDR1 is DFQATT and CDR2 is SNEGSKA (reference sequence). The CDR3 runs 17 residues. Trimming took off 0 bases at V and 2 bases at J, with 19 bases between the two ends. Here the CDR3 DNA reads TGCAGTGCTAGAGATCGTTCGGCCGCCCGATTAAACTATGGCTACACCTTC. Its protein product is CSARDRSAARLNYGYTF.